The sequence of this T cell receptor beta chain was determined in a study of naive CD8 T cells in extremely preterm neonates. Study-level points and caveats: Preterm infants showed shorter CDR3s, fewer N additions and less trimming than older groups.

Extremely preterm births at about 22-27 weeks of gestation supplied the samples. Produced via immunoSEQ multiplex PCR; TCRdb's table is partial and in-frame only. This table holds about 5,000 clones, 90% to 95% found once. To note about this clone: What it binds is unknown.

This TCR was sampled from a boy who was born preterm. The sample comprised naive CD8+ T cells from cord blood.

The CDR3 reads CASSVSSHNEQFF. CDR3 sequence (DNA): TGTGCCAGCAGCGTATCTAGCCACAATGAGCAGTTCTTC. The chain has TRBV9 and TRBJ2-1; D is possibly TRBD2 (5 bases). V was clipped by 1 base and J by 5 bases, with 7 bases between them. The CDR3 extends over 13 amino acids. Germline assignment: CDR1 SGDLS and CDR2 YYNGEE.